Listed below are T cell receptor beta chains from one sample, sequenced in a study of post-analysis software for immune sequencing data. TCRdb passed the PCR reads through MiXCR, listing each CDR3 protein once. The profile shows roughly 650,000 distinct CDR3 sequences, around 60% of them singletons. The sequenced material came from blood. The receptors were sampled from a girl aged 2 to 9 with multiple sclerosis. Both conserved end residues are trimmed from each CDR3. Rows give clone size only sometimes, using once, few, many, or a class for an expanded clone.

clone size	V gene	J gene	CDR3 protein
many	TRBV5-1	TRBJ2-1	ASSLSYNEQF
NA	TRBV7-2	TRBJ2-1	ASILAGGTYNEQF
NA	TRBV7-2	TRBJ1-5	ASSLAHGSNQPQH
NA	TRBV12-3/TRBV12-4	TRBJ1-2	ASSLVPGAKGYT
NA	TRBV10-3	TRBJ2-1	ATRQGQGLAGPSSYNEQF
NA	TRBV3-1	TRBJ1-2	ASSPGTQQGGYT
NA	TRBV6-2/TRBV6-3	TRBJ2-3	ASRTRLSQTRTDTQY
once	TRBV6-2/TRBV6-3	TRBJ2-1	ASSYSSQGGYNEQF
NA	TRBV29-1	TRBJ1-4	SGLTGRNEKLF
NA	TRBV29-1	TRBJ2-3	SAETAGGRTDTQY
NA	TRBV5-1	TRBJ2-1	ASSSDKKGNEQF
NA	TRBV9	TRBJ2-3	ASSVGQGALTQY
NA	TRBV4-3	TRBJ2-1	ASSQGSQSSYNEQF
NA	TRBV10-1	TRBJ2-3	ASSTGTDTQY
NA	TRBV15	TRBJ2-2	ATSSDGTPNTGELF
NA	TRBV12-3/TRBV12-4	TRBJ2-5	ASRLSGGTQY
NA	TRBV20-1	TRBJ2-1	SAYYGPSSYNEQF
once	TRBV12-3/TRBV12-4	TRBJ1-5	ASSLQDSNQPQH
NA	TRBV20-1	TRBJ2-7	SVGGLAYEQY
few	TRBV11-2	TRBJ1-1	ASSLGLGSEAF
NA	TRBV3-1	TRBJ1-2	ASSPRFRGDYGYT
NA	TRBV12-3/TRBV12-4	TRBJ2-1	ASSFRAGLAGYNEQF
NA	TRBV7-9	TRBJ1-4	ASSFPGQGATNEKLF
NA	TRBV7-2	TRBJ2-7	ASSPGPADAYEQY
NA	TRBV4-2	NA	ASGQGKGNIQY
NA	TRBV7-2	TRBJ2-1	ASTAGTSGYNEQF
few	TRBV4-1	TRBJ1-5	ASSQGDRGRSNQPQH
few	TRBV6-5	TRBJ2-7	ASSYRGGGIPRKNYEQY
NA	TRBV7-2	TRBJ2-1	ASSPRGISNEQF
few	TRBV27	TRBJ2-1	ASSAGQPNEQF
NA	TRBV2	NA	ASSEIGIRDEQY
NA	TRBV29-1	TRBJ2-1	SVWGAPIYNEQF
few	TRBV13	TRBJ2-3	ASSPAGTGGPDTQY
NA	TRBV3-1	TRBJ2-5	ASSQVSCTETQY
NA	TRBV10-2	TRBJ2-1	AVGGSYNEQF
NA	TRBV3-1	TRBJ2-4	ASSQANRKNIQY
NA	TRBV12-3/TRBV12-4	TRBJ2-3	ASSFGVTDTQY
few	TRBV20-1	TRBJ2-1	SATDSGRAYNEQF
NA	TRBV29-1	TRBJ2-1	SVEGRWNEQF
NA	TRBV5-1	TRBJ2-5	ASSFGGRVYGQY
NA	TRBV9	TRBJ2-1	ASSVVGADLGSEQF
NA	TRBV29-1	TRBJ2-1	SVPGVLAGGPDEQF
NA	TRBV5-1	TRBJ1-2	ASSLASGVEYGYT
NA	TRBV7-3	TRBJ2-1	ASSLLSSGSTNGDEQF
NA	TRBV5-4	TRBJ2-1	ASSGGTGDYNEQF
NA	TRBV5-8	TRBJ2-1	ASSVSETNEQF
NA	TRBV6-5	TRBJ1-2	ASSYTITLEGYT
NA	TRBV5-1	TRBJ2-1	ASSLARSRLPDNEQF
few	TRBV7-2	TRBJ2-3	ASSLTGTGTADTQY
few	TRBV11-2	TRBJ1-2	ASSFEDRNYGYT